This T cell receptor (beta chain) was captured in a study of CD8+CD57+ T cells in acquired aplastic anemia. Study details: DNA per sorted CD4+ or CD8+ sample ranged about 0.2 to 30 ug, averaging about 3.4 ug.

Trimming shortened V by 0 bases and J by 5 bases, and 10 bases separated the two germline ends. The CDR3 is 14 amino acids. Germline lookup yields CDR1 ENHRY and CDR2 SYGVKD. Genomic DNA templated the TCR beta VDJ and CDR3 profiling. From the reads, TCRdb called clonotypes with MiXCR, one entry per CDR3 protein. The repertoire holds about 420,000 distinct CDR3 sequences, with just under 70% as singletons. Source material: sorted CD4+, CD8+, or CD8+CD57+ T cells (not recorded which) from PBMCs. The clonotype comes from a human donor in good health, serving as a control. The chain employs TRBV10-3 and TRBJ2-5; D is unclear. The CDR3 region is CAISESGGMETQYF. In DNA, the CDR3 is TGTGCCATCAGTGAGTCGGGCGGAATGGAGACCCAGTACTTC.